Presented here are 20 T cell receptor beta chains from one specimen sequenced in a study of cytomegalovirus exposure and HLA in healthy donors. With 60 Vbeta and 13 Jbeta primers, the PCR was carried out. The method was immunoSEQ multiplex PCR; TCRdb's version includes in-frame clones alone and lacks a portion of them. The profile shows around 150,000 clones, around 75% of them singletons. Sequenced sample: PBMCs. The receptors come from a male donor in good health and CMV-seronegative.

This chain joins TRBV7-9 and TRBJ2-1, with D possibly being TRBD2 (6 bases). Germline V gives CDR1 SEHNR, CDR2 FQNEAQ (reference sequence). V lost 8 bases, J lost 1 base, and 18 bases lay in between. The CDR3 extends over 16 amino acids. The CDR3 here is CASSPKERASYNEQFF. The CDR3 nucleotides are TGTGCCAGCTCCCCTAAGGAGCGGGCGTCCTACAATGAGCAGTTCTTC. Together with reference TRBV7-9 and TRBJ2-1, the CDR3 gives the full variable domain: DTGVSQNPRHKITKRGQNVTFRCDPISEHNRLYWYRQTLGQGPEFLTYFQNEAQLEKSRLLSDRFSAERPKGSFSTLEIQRTEQGDSAMYLCASSPKERASYNEQFFGPGTRLTVL.

The chain has TRBV5-8 and TRBJ2-3; TRBD1 might be the D (6 bases). From germline, CDR1 is SGHTS and CDR2 YDEGEE. V was clipped by 7 bases and J by 4 bases, with 19 bases between them. This CDR3 has 15 residues. The CDR3 loop reads CASPGLGAGSDTQYF. The CDR3 bases are TGTGCCAGCCCCGGTCTGGGGGCAGGGTCAGATACGCAGTATTTT.

This chain joins TRBV6-5 and TRBJ2-2, with TRBD1 as a possible D gene (6 bases). The CDR3 length is 15 residues. Germline assignment: CDR1 MNHEY and CDR2 SVGAGI. The germline V and J ends were trimmed by 4 bases and 1 base, with 10 bases remaining between them. This CDR3 reads CASSSPTGNTGELFF. The CDR3 DNA reads TGTGCCAGCAGTTCACCGACAGGGAACACCGGGGAGCTGTTTTTT.

The chain combines TRBV7-9 with TRBJ1-4; D is unresolved. The CDR3 consists of 14 residues. Per the germline V gene, CDR1 is SEHNR and CDR2 is FQNEAQ (reference sequence). The DNA of the CDR3 is TGTTTTTGCAAGCAGAAGGCGGCATACGAAAAACTGTTTTTT. This sequence encodes CFCKQKAAYEKLFF.

The chain joins TRBV13 to TRBJ2-7; 10 bases line up with TRBD1. The CDR3 loop spans 14 amino acids. V lost 4 bases to trimming and J lost 6 bases; unmatched junction nucleotides: 6. Germline loops: CDR1 PRHDT, CDR2 FYEKMQ (reference sequence). The CDR3 protein is CASSSRDRGTEQYF. CDR3 nucleotides: TGTGCCAGCAGCTCCAGGGACAGGGGAACCGAGCAGTACTTC.

This clone was seen a few times. The chain uses TRBV15 and TRBJ2-3, with D hard to call. Deletions cut 0 bases from V and 0 bases from J, with 7 bases between. Germline-derived CDR1 and CDR2 are LNHNV and YYDKDF (reference sequence). The CDR3 spans 15 residues. CDR3: CATSRDQTSTDTQYF. In DNA form, the CDR3 reads TGTGCCACCAGCAGAGATCAGACTAGCACAGATACGCAGTATTTT.

V usage is TRBV18 and J usage is TRBJ2-5; D perhaps matches TRBD2 (5 bases). V was cut by 6 bases and J by 1 base, with 9 bases left in between. Germline CDR1 is KGHSH and CDR2 is LQKENI. CDR3 length: 13 residues. The CDR3 here is CASSQRTQETQYF. The CDR3 region has the DNA TGTGCCAGCTCGCAGCGGACCCAAGAGACCCAGTACTTC.

The V and J genes are TRBV19 and TRBJ2-3; 7 bases line up with TRBD2. The ends lost 5 bases at V and 2 bases at J; junction bases unmatched: 4. The length of the CDR3 is 14 residues. Germline loops: CDR1 LNHDA, CDR2 SQIVND (reference sequence). CDR3 DNA sequence: TGTGCCAGTAGTTTGGGACTACACACAGATACGCAGTATTTT. This gives the protein CASSLGLHTDTQYF.

In this sample, this clone turned up a few times. The chain couples TRBV6-5 to TRBJ2-2, with no clear D. Germline V gives CDR1 MNHEY, CDR2 SVGAGI. Trimming stripped 5 bases from V and 2 bases from J, with 6 bases between. The CDR3 runs 13 residues. CDR3 amino acids: CASSELNTGELFF. CDR3 nucleotide sequence: TGTGCCAGCAGTGAACTCAACACCGGGGAGCTGTTTTTT.

The chain couples TRBV7-8 to TRBJ2-3; 14 bases fit TRBD2. This CDR3 is built from 18 residues. Per germline, CDR1 SGHVS and CDR2 FQNEAQ. The junction had 8 bases not matched to a gene; V was cut back by 0 bases and J by 6 bases. The DNA of the CDR3 is TGTGCCAGCAGCTTAGCGGGACTAGCGGGAGCCCTTCGGGATACGCAGTATTTT. It is translated as CASSLAGLAGALRDTQYF.

The chain joins TRBV4-1 to TRBJ2-5; tentative D call: TRBD2 (5 bases). V lost 5 bases and J lost 2, with 18 bases in between. The CDR3 contains 16 residues. The V gene's germline CDR1 is MGHRA and CDR2 YSYEKL. The CDR3 nucleotides read TGCGCCAGCAGCGTCCAAAGAGGGAGTTCGCAAGAGACCCAGTACTTC. Protein product: CASSVQRGSSQETQYF.

The CDR3 spells CASSRDRGSYEQYF. The CDR3 coding sequence is TGTGCCAGTTCCCGGGACAGGGGGTCCTACGAGCAGTACTTC. V is TRBV7-7 and J is TRBJ2-7, with 11 positions matching TRBD1. The CDR3 consists of 14 residues. Unmatched junction bases numbered 5, after V lost 9 bases and J lost 1 base. CDR1 is SSHAT and CDR2 is FNYEAQ in the germline V gene (reference sequence).

This chain joins TRBV6-1 and TRBJ1-1; D gene uncertain. Germline lookup yields CDR1 MNHNS and CDR2 SASEGT. V shed 2 bases and J shed 1 base, with 8 bases lying between them. This CDR3 spans 14 amino acids. For the CDR3, the DNA is TGTGCCAGCAGTGAAACCGGGGAGAACACTGAAGCTTTCTTT. This sequence encodes CASSETGENTEAFF.

This rearrangement joins TRBV4-3 to TRBJ2-7; D possibly corresponds to TRBD2 (5 bases). Trimming left V 4 bases short and J 4 bases short, with 11 bases between. There are 13 residues in the CDR3. Looked up from germline, CDR1 is LGHNA and CDR2 is YSLEER. CDR3 in DNA: TGCGCCAGCAGCCCTCCTGGAGGATACGAGCAGTACTTC. This sequence encodes CASSPPGGYEQYF.

The J gene is TRBJ1-2, the V gene TRBV29-1; 9 bases match TRBD1. J gave up 6 bases and V 5 bases, and 7 bases lay outside the gene matches. The CDR3 totals 13 residues. Looked up from germline, CDR1 is SQVTM and CDR2 is ANQGSEA. The CDR3 coding sequence is TGCAGCGTTATCCGGGGACAGGGAGATGGCTACACCTTC. Translation gives CSVIRGQGDGYTF.

V is TRBV9 and J is TRBJ2-1, with 8 bases matching TRBD2. The germline gives CDR1 SGDLS, CDR2 YYNGEE. The junction had 7 bases not matched to a gene; V was cut back by 5 bases and J by 0 bases. The CDR3 loop spans 16 amino acids. CDR3 region: CASREMSGSSYNEQFF. Here the CDR3 DNA reads TGTGCCAGCAGGGAAATGAGCGGGAGCTCCTACAATGAGCAGTTCTTC.

The rearrangement joins TRBV5-1 to TRBJ2-5; 9 nucleotides match TRBD2. V gave up 0 bases and J gave up 5 bases; unmatched junction bases: 2. This CDR3 is 14 amino acids long. CDR1 is SGHRS, CDR2 YFSETQ, per germline. CDR3 residues: CASSLGGGVETQYF. Written as DNA, the CDR3 is TGCGCCAGCAGCTTGGGCGGGGGGGTCGAGACCCAGTACTTC. The entire variable domain, with the rest obtained from reference TRBV5-1 and TRBJ2-5, is as follows: KAGVTQTPRYLIKTRGQQVTLSCSPISGHRSVSWYQQTPGQGLQFLFEYFSETQRNKGNFPGRFSGRQFSNSRSEMNVSTLELGDSALYLCASSLGGGVETQYFGPGTRLLVL.

The chain carries TRBV6-4 and TRBJ1-1; tentative D call: TRBD1 (6 bases). Per the germline V gene, CDR1 is MRHNA and CDR2 is SNTAGT. CDR3 length equals 14 residues. Trimming removed 6 bases from V and 3 bases from J, with 14 bases in between. CDR3 in amino acids: CASRIQGRDTEAFF. As DNA, the CDR3 is TGTGCCAGCAGGATACAGGGTAGGGACACTGAAGCTTTCTTT.

This clone was counted a few times. V is TRBV7-2 and J is TRBJ2-4, with D possibly TRBD2 on 7 matching bases. Germline values: CDR1 SGHTA, CDR2 FQGNSA. V lost 1 base to trimming and J lost 7 bases, with 20 bases between them. The CDR3 length is 17 residues. The CDR3 DNA sequence: TGTGCCAGCAGCTTAGTGGTTTCGGGGGGCGGTGGGAACATTCAGTACTTC. Translating gives CASSLVVSGGGGNIQYF.

Notes on this clone: One end of the junction is discordant with germline, which a read error may explain. The CDR3 sequence: CAGSSSTNEKLFF. CDR3 in DNA: TGTGCCGGCAGCTCGTCAACTAATGAAAAACTGTTTTTT. V gene TRBV2 combines with J gene TRBJ1-4, with no clear D. This CDR3 has 13 residues. Germline V gene lookup returns CDR1 SNHLY and CDR2 FYNNEI. The full variable domain, in which reference TRBV2 and TRBJ1-4 provide the parts outside the CDR3, is EPEVTQTPSHQVTQMGQEVILRCVPISNHLYFYWYRQILGQKVEFLVSFYNNEISEKSEIFDDQFSVERPDGSNFTLKIRSTKLEDSAMYFCAGSSSTNEKLFFGSGTQLSVL.